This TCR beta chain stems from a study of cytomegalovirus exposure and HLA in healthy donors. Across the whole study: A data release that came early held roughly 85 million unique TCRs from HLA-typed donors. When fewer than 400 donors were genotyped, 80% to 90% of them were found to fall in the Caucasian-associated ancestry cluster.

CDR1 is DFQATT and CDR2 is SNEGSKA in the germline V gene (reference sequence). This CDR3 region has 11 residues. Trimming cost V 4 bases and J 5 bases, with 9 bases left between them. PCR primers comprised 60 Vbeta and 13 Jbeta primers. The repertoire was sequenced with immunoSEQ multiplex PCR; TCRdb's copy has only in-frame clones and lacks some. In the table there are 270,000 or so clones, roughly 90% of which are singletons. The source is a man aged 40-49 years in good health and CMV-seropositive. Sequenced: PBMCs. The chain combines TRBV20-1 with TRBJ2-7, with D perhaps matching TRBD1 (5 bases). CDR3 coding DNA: TGCAGTGCTAAGGGGCAGCACGAGCAGTACTTC. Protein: CSAKGQHEQYF.